What follows is one T cell receptor beta chain and its context. Germline is not matched at one junction end, which may reflect a read error. The sample originates from a study of T cells in Graves' hyperthyroidism and ophthalmopathy. Graves' hyperthyroidism without ophthalmopathy progression within 18 months was termed stable. PBMCs were sourced from roughly 9.1 ml fresh peripheral blood. TCR beta CDR3 sequences were amplified from RNA transcripts. First-round RT-PCR targeting the TCR CDR3 was performed with the HTBI primer set. In TCRdb, the multiplex PCR reads were re-called with MiXCR into one record per CDR3 protein. The sample lists 200,000 or so distinct CDR3 sequences; 17% were seen once. Germline CDR1 MNHNS, CDR2 SASEGT. The CDR3 runs to 16 residues.

The J gene is TRBJ2-3, the V gene TRBV6-1; tentatively, D is TRBD1 (7 bases). Sequencing was done on a sample of blood. This clonotype was obtained from a woman between 45 and 60 years old with Graves' hyperthyroidism. CDR3: CARRVQGGSSTDTQYF. The CDR3 DNA is TGTGCCCGCAGAGTCCAGGGGGGCTCTAGCACAGATACGCAGTATTTT.